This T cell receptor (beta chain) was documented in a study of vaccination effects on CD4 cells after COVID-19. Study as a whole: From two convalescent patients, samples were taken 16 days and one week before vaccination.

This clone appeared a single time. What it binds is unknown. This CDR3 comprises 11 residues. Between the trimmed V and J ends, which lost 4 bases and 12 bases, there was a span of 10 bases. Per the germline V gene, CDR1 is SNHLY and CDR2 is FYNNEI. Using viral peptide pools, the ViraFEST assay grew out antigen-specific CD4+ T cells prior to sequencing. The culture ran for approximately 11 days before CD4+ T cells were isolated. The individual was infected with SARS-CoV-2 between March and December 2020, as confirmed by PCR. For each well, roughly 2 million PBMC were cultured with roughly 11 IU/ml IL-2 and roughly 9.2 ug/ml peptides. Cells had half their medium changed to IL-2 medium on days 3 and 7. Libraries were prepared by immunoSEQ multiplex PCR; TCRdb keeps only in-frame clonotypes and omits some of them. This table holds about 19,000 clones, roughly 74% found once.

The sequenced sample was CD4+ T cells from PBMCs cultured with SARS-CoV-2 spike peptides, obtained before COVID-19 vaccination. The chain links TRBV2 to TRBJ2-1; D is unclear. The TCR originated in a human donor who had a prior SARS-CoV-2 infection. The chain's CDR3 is CASSAAWGQFF. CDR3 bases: TGTGCCAGCAGTGCCGCGTGGGGGCAGTTCTTC.